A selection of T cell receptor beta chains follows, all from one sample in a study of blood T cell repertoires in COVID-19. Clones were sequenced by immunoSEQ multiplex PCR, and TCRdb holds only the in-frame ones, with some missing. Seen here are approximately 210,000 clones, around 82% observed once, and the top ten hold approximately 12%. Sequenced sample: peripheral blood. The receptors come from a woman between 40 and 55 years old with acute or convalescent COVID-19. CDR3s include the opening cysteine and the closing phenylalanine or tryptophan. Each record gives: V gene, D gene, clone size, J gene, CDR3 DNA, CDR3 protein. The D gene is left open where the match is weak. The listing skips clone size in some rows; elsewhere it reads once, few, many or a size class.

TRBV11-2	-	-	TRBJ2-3	TGTGCCAGCAGCTTATCCGCGGGGCTTCTTACGCAGTATTTT	CASSLSAGLLTQYF
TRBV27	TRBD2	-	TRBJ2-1	TGTGCCAGCAGCCAATACACTAGCGGATACAATGAGCAGTTCTTC	CASSQYTSGYNEQFF
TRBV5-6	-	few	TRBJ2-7	TGTGCCAGCAGCCGCGGACAGTTATACGAGCAGTACTTC	CASSRGQLYEQYF
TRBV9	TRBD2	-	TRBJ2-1	TGTGCCAGCAGCGTAGCTCGGATGATAGCGGGGGCCCAAGGGGAGCAGTTCTTC	CASSVARMIAGAQGEQFF
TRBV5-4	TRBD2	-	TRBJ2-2	TGTGCCAGCACTCTGGGGCGGGAGGTCTCGAACACCGGGGAGCTGTTTTTT	CASTLGREVSNTGELFF
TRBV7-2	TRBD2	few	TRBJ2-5	TGTGCCAGCACCCTCTATCCGGGACTAGCGGGAGTAGAGACCCAGTACTTC	CASTLYPGLAGVETQYF
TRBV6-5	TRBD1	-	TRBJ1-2	TGTGCCAGCAGTCGGACAGGGCTTGGCTACACCTTC	CASSRTGLGYTF
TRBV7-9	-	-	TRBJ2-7	TGTGCCAGCAGCAAGGGGTTCTTCGACGAGCAGTACTTC	CASSKGFFDEQYF
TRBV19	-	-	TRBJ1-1	TGTGCCAGTAGTATAAGCCCAAACACTGAAGCTTTCTTT	CASSISPNTEAFF
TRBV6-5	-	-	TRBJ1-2	TGTGCCAGCAGCCCGGAGGCCTCTAGAAATGGCTACACCTTC	CASSPEASRNGYTF
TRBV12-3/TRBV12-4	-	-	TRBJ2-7	TGTGCCAGCAGTTGGGCCAGAAGATACGAGCAGTACTTC	CASSWARRYEQYF
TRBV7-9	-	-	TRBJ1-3	TGTGCCAGCAGCACCGACGACTGGCGCTCTGGAAACACCATATATTTT	CASSTDDWRSGNTIYF
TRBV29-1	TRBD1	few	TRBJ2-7	TGCAGCGTCGTGGGACAGGGTCGTTACGAGCAGTACTTC	CSVVGQGRYEQYF
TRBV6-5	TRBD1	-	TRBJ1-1	TGTGCCAGCCGACCGGACAGGCTGAACACTGAAGCTTTCTTT	CASRPDRLNTEAFF
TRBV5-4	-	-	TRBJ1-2	TGTGCCAGCAGAGCGTCGGTTTCTGGTGGGGGCTACACCTTC	CASRASVSGGGYTF
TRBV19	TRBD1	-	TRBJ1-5	TGTGCCAGTAGTGTCGCCGGGACAGGGGCCAGTCAGCCCCAGCATTTT	CASSVAGTGASQPQHF
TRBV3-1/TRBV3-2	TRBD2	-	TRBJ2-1	TGTGCCAGCAGCCTGGGACTAGCGAGTTCCTCCTACAATGAGCAGTTCTTC	CASSLGLASSSYNEQFF
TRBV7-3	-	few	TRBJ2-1	TGTGCCAGCAGCTTATCTGGGCAGGGGTCGGATGAGCAGTTCTTC	CASSLSGQGSDEQFF
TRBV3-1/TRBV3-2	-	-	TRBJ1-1	TGTGCCAGCAGCCAAGACCAGGGCCGCGCCCTTTTC	CASSQDQGRALF
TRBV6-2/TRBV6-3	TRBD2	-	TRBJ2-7	TGTGCCAGCAGCAAGACTAGCGGGAACTACGAGCAGTACTTC	CASSKTSGNYEQYF
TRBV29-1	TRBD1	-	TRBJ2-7	TGCAGCGTTGAAGATCCAAACAGGGGTTCCTACGAGCAGTACTTC	CSVEDPNRGSYEQYF
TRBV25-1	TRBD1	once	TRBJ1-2	TGTGCCAGCAGTGATGCCGGGACAGTCTCCGGCTACACCTTC	CASSDAGTVSGYTF
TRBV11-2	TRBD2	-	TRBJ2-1	TGTGCCAGCAGCTTAGCTGGACTAGCGGGGGCTCCCTACAATGAGCAGTTCTTC	CASSLAGLAGAPYNEQFF
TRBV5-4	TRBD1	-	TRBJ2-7	TGTGCCAGCAGCACAAGGACAGGGGTAAGGGAGCAGTACTTC	CASSTRTGVREQYF
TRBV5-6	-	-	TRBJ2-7	TGTGCCAGCAGTGACCCCGGGTACGACGAGCAGTACTTC	CASSDPGYDEQYF
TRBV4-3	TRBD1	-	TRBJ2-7	TGCGCCAGCAGTCAGGGGACAGGGGGAACCTACGAGCAGTACTTC	CASSQGTGGTYEQYF
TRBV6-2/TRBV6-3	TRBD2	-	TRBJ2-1	TGTGCCAGCAGTTACTCGATTAGCGGGACGAAGGATGAGCAGTTCTTC	CASSYSISGTKDEQFF
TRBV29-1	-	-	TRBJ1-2	TGCAGCGTTGACCCCGTCGGTGGCTACACCTTC	CSVDPVGGYTF
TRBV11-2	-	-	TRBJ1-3	TGTGCCAGCAGCTTAGCGACAGTCTCTGGAAACACCATATATTTT	CASSLATVSGNTIYF
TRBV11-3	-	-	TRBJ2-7	TGTGCCAGCAGCTTAGGGAGTCGGGGGAGCTCCTACGAGCAGTACTTC	CASSLGSRGSSYEQYF
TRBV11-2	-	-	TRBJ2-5	TGTGCCAGCAGCATCTGGCTAGCCCTCGGGGAGACCCAGTACTTC	CASSIWLALGETQYF
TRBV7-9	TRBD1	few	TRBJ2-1	TGTGCCAGCTCCCGGGACAGTGGTATTTACAATGAGCAGTTCTTC	CASSRDSGIYNEQFF
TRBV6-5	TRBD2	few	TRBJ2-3	TGTGCCACGAGACTAGCGGGGGGAAACACAGATACGCAGTATTTT	CATRLAGGNTDTQYF
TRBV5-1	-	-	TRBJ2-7	TGCGCCAGCAGCTTAGAGGGTTACGAGCAGTACTTC	CASSLEGYEQYF
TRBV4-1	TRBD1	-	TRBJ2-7	TGCGCCAGCAGCCAAGAGGGGACAGGCTACGAGCAGTACTTC	CASSQEGTGYEQYF
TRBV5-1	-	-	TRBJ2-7	TGCGCCAGCAGCTTGGAGTCAGACTACGAGCAGTACTTC	CASSLESDYEQYF
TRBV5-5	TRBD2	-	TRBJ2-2	TGTGCCAGCAGCTGGGTGGGTAGCGGGAGATCCGGGGAGCTGTTTTTT	CASSWVGSGRSGELFF
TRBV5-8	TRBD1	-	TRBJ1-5	TGTGCCAGCAGCTGGGGACAGGGGAATCAGCCCCAGCATTTT	CASSWGQGNQPQHF
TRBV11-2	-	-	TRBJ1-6	TGTGCCAGCAGCTTAGATTACACCTATTCACCCCTCCACTTT	CASSLDYTYSPLHF
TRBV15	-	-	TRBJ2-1	TGTGCCACCAGCCCCCGCGGGCAGCGATACAATGAGCAGTTCTTC	CATSPRGQRYNEQFF
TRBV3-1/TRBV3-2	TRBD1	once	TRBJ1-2	TGTGCCAGCAGCCTTAGACAGGGGGACTATGGCTACACCTTC	CASSLRQGDYGYTF
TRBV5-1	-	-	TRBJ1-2	TGCGCCAGCAGCGGGGGCGGCTATGGCTACACCTTC	CASSGGGYGYTF
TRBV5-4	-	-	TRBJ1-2	TGTGCCAGCGAGGAGACAGCTAACTATGGCTACACCTTC	CASEETANYGYTF
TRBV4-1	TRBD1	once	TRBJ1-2	TGCGCCAGCAGCCAGGATACAGGGGTTGCACGGGGCTACACCTTC	CASSQDTGVARGYTF
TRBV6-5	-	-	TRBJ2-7	TGTGCCATCAAAAGGGGATTGGGCGAGCAGTACTTC	CAIKRGLGEQYF
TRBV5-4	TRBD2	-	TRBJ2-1	TGTGCCAGCAGCAGACCCCCTAGCGGGACGGACAATGAGCAGTTCTTC	CASSRPPSGTDNEQFF
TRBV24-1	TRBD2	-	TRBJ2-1	TGTGCCACCAGTGCCAGGACTAGGGTTTTCAATGAGCAGTTCTTC	CATSARTRVFNEQFF
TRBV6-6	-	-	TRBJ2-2	TGTGCCAGCAGACTCTTGCTAGATACAACCGGGGAGCTGTTTTTT	CASRLLLDTTGELFF
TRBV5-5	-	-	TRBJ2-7	TGTGCCAGCAGCTTGGCCCCGTACGAGCAGTACTTC	CASSLAPYEQYF
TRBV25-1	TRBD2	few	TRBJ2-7	TGTGCCAGCAGTGAAGCCGCGGGGACTAGCGGGATAGACGAGCAGTACTTC	CASSEAAGTSGIDEQYF